This T cell receptor (beta chain) stems from a study of response to subunit inactivated influenza vaccine. The CDR3 loop spans 15 amino acids. In germline, CDR1 is MNHEY, CDR2 SVGAGI. V lost 2 bases to trimming and J lost 2 bases; unmatched junction nucleotides: 3. TCRdb ran MiXCR on the RT-PCR reads and lists one entry per CDR3 protein. The sample includes a few hundred thousand distinct CDR3 sequences, about 11% of them seen just once. The sample was also reused in another study, on T cells expressing NK-cell markers. As reported in that work: Production of TCR beta cDNA relied on 5'RACE template switching with UMIs. It was sorted CD3+CD56+NKG2C+, CD3+CD56+NKG2C- and CD3+CD56-NKG2C+ T cells that supplied the TCR beta repertoires. Six or seven donors had dominant NKG2C+ clonotypes that comprised about 1.0-7.5% of their CD8+ T cells.

This sequence originates from a man between 45 and 60 years old who received an inactivated influenza vaccine. This sequence joins TRBV6-5 and TRBJ1-5; 7 bases line up with TRBD1. Sample: PBMCs from blood, taken on the day of vaccination. CDR3 nucleotide sequence: TGTGCCAGCAGTTACAAAGGACAGGGCAATCAGCCCCAGCATTTT. Its protein is CASSYKGQGNQPQHF.